This TCR beta chain appears in the sequencing data of a study of neurological immune-mediated disorders. Study-wide results and caveats: For the multiple sclerosis repertoire cluster, no association with any clinical or MRI feature was found.

Ten or more counts support this clonotype. Its specificity is not known. The team produced cDNA through 5'RACE using 10-nucleotide random UMIs. In every sequencing run, more than 170 million TCR-beta sequences were generated from 15-18 subjects. TCRdb fed the 5' RACE reads into MiXCR, producing one record per CDR3 protein. Here the sample spans roughly 66,000 distinct CDR3 sequences, 4.5% to 6% being singletons. The source material was PBMCs. The origin of this receptor is a woman in her seventies with multiple sclerosis.

DNA of the CDR3: TGCAGTGCTAGTCGACAGGGGGCTCTGGGCACCATATATTTT. It encodes CSASRQGALGTIYF. V gene TRBV20-1 combines with J gene TRBJ1-3, with 10 positions matching TRBD1. From germline, CDR1 is DFQATT and CDR2 SNEGSKA (reference sequence). V dropped 3 bases and J dropped 9; count of bases not matched to a gene: 8. This CDR3 has 14 residues.